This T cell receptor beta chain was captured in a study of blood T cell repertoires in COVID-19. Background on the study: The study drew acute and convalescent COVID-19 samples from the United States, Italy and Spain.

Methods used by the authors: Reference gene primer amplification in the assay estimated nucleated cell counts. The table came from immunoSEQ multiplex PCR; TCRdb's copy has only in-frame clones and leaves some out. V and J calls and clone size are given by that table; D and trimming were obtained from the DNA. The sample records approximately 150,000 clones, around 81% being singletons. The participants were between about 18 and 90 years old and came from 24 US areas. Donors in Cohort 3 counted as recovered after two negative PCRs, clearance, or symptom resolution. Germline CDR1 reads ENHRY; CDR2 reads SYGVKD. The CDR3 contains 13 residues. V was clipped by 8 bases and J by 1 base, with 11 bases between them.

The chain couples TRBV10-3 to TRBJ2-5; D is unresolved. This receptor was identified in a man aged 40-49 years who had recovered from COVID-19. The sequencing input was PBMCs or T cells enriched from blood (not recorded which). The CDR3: CAIVNWFQETQYF. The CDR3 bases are TGTGCCATCGTAAACTGGTTCCAAGAGACCCAGTACTTC.